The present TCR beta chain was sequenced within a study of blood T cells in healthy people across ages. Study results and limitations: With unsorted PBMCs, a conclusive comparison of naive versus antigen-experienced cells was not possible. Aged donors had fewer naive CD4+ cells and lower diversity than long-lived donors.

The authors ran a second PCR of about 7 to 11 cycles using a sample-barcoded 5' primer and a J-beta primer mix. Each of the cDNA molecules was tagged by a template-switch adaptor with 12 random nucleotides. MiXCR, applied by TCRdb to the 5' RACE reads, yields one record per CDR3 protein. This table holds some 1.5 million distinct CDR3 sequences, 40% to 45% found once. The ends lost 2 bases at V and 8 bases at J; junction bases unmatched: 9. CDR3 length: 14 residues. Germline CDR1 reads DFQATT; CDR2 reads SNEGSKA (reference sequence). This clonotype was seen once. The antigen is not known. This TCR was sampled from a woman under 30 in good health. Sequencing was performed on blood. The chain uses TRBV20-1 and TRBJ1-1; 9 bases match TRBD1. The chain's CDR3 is CSARPWDRVKEAFF. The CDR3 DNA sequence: TGCAGTGCTAGACCCTGGGACAGGGTGAAGGAAGCTTTCTTT.